These T cell receptor beta chains were read from a single sample in a study of T cell responses to AZD1222 COVID-19 vaccine. Clones were sequenced by immunoSEQ multiplex PCR, and TCRdb holds only the in-frame ones, with some missing. Found here are 50,000 to 60,000 clones, 70% to 80% of them singletons; the top ten hold less than 5%. The sample in question was peripheral blood, obtained 28 days after the second AZD1222 dose. Every receptor here comes from an adult who received the AZD1222 COVID-19 vaccine. The CDR3 runs from the conserved cysteine through the conserved F or W. The D gene is left open where the match is weak. Expanded clones get a size class; other rows say once, few or many, or leave the size out.

d_gene	j_gene	v_gene	abundance	CDR3aa	CDR3nt
.	TRBJ1-6	TRBV28	.	CASSLARGSSPLHF	TGTGCCAGCAGTTTGGCCAGGGGAAGTTCACCCCTCCACTTT
TRBD1	TRBJ2-7	TRBV5-4	.	CASTLDRGTYEQYF	TGTGCCAGCACCCTGGACAGGGGGACCTACGAGCAGTACTTC
.	TRBJ1-3	TRBV7-9	few	CASSVNGNTIYF	TGTGCCAGCAGCGTGAATGGAAACACCATATATTTT
TRBD1	TRBJ1-2	TRBV4-1	.	CASSQEDRGDGYTF	TGCGCCAGCAGCCAAGAAGACAGGGGTGACGGCTACACCTTC
.	TRBJ2-1	TRBV9	.	CASSVGGAGRNEQFF	TGTGCCAGCAGCGTAGGAGGTGCGGGACGGAATGAGCAGTTCTTC
.	TRBJ2-2	TRBV18	.	CASSPNMNTGELFF	TGTGCCAGCTCACCGAATATGAACACCGGGGAGCTGTTTTTT
.	TRBJ1-2	TRBV10-3	few	CATTTGRGYTF	TGTGCCACTACGACAGGTCGGGGCTACACCTTC
TRBD2	TRBJ2-1	TRBV6-2/TRBV6-3	.	CASSLQRERGEQFF	TGTGCCAGCAGTCTCCAGCGGGAGAGGGGTGAGCAGTTCTTC
.	TRBJ1-1	TRBV6-5	.	CASRGPGTTNTEAFF	TGTGCCAGCAGAGGGCCGGGCACCACGAACACTGAAGCTTTCTTT
.	TRBJ1-5	TRBV18	few	CASSPGRRQPQHF	TGTGCCAGCTCACCGGGTAGGAGGCAGCCCCAGCATTTT
.	TRBJ1-1	TRBV10-2	.	CATSQGIWTEAFF	TGCGCCACTTCCCAGGGGATTTGGACTGAAGCTTTCTTT
.	TRBJ1-2	TRBV28	once	CASSLVGYGYTF	TGTGCCAGCAGTTTGGTCGGCTATGGCTACACCTTC
.	TRBJ2-3	TRBV10-3	.	CAIRITGADTQYF	TGTGCCATCAGGATAACAGGTGCAGATACGCAGTATTTT
.	TRBJ2-3	TRBV12-3/TRBV12-4	.	CASSPTDTQYF	TGTGCCAGCAGTCCCACAGATACGCAGTATTTT
TRBD1	TRBJ2-1	TRBV5-1	.	CASSGGEGASREQFF	TGCGCCAGCAGCGGGGGAGAGGGGGCTAGTCGTGAGCAGTTCTTC
.	TRBJ2-7	TRBV6-1	once	CASSSGHSPYEQYF	TGTGCCAGCAGTTCAGGGCACAGTCCCTACGAGCAGTACTTC